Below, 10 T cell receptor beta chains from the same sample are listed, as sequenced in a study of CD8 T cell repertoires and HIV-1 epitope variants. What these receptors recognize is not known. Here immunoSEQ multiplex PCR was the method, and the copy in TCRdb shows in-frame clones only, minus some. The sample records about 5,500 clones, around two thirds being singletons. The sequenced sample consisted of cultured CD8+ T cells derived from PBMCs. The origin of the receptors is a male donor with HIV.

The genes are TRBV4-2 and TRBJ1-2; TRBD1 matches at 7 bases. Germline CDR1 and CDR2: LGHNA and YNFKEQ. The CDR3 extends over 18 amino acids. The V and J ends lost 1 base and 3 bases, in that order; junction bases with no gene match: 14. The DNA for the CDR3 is TGTGCCAGCAGCCAAGTGGAAAGTCGGAGGGGGCGCGACTATGGCTACACCTTC. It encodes CASSQVESRRGRDYGYTF.

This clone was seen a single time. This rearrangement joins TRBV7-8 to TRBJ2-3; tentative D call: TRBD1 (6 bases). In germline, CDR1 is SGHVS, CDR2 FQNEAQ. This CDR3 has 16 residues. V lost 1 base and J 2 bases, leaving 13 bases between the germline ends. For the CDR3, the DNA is TGTGCCAGCAGCTTAGGAGGTACAGGGAACACAGATACGCAGTATTTT. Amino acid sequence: CASSLGGTGNTDTQYF.

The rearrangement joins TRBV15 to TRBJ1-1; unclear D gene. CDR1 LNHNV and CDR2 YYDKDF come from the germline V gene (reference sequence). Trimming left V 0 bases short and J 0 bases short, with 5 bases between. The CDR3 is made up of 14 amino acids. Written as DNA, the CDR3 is TGTGCCACCAGCAGAGAGGGGTTGAACACTGAAGCTTTCTTT. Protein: CATSREGLNTEAFF.

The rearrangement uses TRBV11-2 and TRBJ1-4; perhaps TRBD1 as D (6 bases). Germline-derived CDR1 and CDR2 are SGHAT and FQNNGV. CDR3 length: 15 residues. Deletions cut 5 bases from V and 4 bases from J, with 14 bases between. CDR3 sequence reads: CASSLQDSFNEKLFF. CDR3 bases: TGTGCCAGCAGCCTGCAGGACAGCTTTAATGAAAAACTGTTTTTT. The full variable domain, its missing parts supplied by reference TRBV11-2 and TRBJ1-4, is EAGVAQSPRYKIIEKRQSVAFWCNPISGHATLYWYQQILGQGPKLLIQFQNNGVVDDSQLPKDRFSAERLKGVDSTLKIQPAKLEDSAVYLCASSLQDSFNEKLFFGSGTQLSVL.

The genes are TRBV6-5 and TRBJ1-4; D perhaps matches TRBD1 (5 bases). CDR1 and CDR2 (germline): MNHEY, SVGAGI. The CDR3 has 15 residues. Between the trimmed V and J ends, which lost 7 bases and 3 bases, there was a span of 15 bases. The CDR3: CASTHRGAANEKLFF. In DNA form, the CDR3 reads TGTGCCAGCACCCATCGGGGCGCGGCTAATGAAAAACTGTTTTTT.

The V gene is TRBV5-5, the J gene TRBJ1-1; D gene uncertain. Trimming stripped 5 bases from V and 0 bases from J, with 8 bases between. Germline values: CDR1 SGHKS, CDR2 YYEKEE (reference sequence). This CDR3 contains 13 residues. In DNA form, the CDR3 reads TGTGCCAGCAGAGAAGACTTGAACACTGAAGCTTTCTTT. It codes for CASREDLNTEAFF.

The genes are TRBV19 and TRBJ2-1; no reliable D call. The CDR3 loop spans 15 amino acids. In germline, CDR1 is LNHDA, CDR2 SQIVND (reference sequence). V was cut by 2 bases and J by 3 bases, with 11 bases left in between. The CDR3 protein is CASSISLALYNEQFF. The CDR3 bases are TGTGCCAGTAGTATATCACTGGCCCTCTACAATGAGCAGTTCTTC.

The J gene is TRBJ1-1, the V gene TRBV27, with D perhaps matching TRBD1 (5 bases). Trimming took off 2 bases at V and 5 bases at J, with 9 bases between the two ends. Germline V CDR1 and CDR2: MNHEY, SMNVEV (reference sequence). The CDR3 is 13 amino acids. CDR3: CASSLGGGTEAFF. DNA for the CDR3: TGTGCCAGCAGTTTAGGGGGAGGGACTGAAGCTTTCTTT.

CDR3 nucleotides: TGTGCCAGCTTGGGGGCCCTGAACACCGGGGAGCTGTTTTTT. This gives the protein CASLGALNTGELFF. V gene TRBV2 combines with J gene TRBJ2-2, with D possibly matching TRBD1 (6 bases). The ends were cut back, 8 bases at V and 1 base at J, with 11 bases in the middle. CDR3 size: 14 residues. Germline V gives CDR1 SNHLY, CDR2 FYNNEI. Filled out from reference TRBV2 and TRBJ2-2, the complete variable domain reads EPEVTQTPSHQVTQMGQEVILRCVPISNHLYFYWYRQILGQKVEFLVSFYNNEISEKSEIFDDQFSVERPDGSNFTLKIRSTKLEDSAMYFCASLGALNTGELFFGEGSRLTVL.

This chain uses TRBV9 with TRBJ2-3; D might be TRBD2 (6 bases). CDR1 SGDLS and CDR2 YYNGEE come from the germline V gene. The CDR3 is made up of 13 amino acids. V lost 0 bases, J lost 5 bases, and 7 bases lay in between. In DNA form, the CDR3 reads TGTGCCAGCAGCGTAGGGGGGGAAGATACGCAGTATTTT. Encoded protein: CASSVGGEDTQYF.